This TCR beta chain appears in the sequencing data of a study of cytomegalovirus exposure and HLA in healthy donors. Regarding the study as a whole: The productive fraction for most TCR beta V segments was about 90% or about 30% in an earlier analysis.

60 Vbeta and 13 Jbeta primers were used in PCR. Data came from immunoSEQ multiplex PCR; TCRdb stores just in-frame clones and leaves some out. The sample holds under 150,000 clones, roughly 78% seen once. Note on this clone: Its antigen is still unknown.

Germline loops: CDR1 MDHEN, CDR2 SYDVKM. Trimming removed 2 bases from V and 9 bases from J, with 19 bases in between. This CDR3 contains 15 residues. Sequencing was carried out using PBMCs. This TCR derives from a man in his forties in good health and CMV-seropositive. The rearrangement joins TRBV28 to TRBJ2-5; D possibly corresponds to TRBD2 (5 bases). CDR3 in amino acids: CASSLGGRSREAQYF. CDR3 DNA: TGTGCCAGCAGTTTAGGAGGACGGTCCCGTGAGGCCCAGTACTTC.